This TCR beta chain emerged from a study of blood T cell repertoires in COVID-19. The germline V gene has CDR1 LNHDA and CDR2 SQIVND (reference sequence). The CDR3 runs 17 residues. The V gene lost 8 bases and the J gene lost 1 base, with 20 bases spanning the gap. Clones were read by immunoSEQ multiplex PCR, and TCRdb kept only the in-frame ones, dropping some. The sample comprises under 300,000 clones, approximately 83% of which are singletons, and 11% rests with the top ten. The gene calls are TRBV19 and TRBJ2-2, with D hard to call. The receptor's source is a woman between 65 and 79 years old with acute or convalescent COVID-19. The sample consisted of peripheral blood. In DNA form, the CDR3 reads TGTGCCAGTGGCTCGACTGGGTCCCCCAGGAACACCGGGGAGCTGTTTTTT. Translated: CASGSTGSPRNTGELFF.